This TCR beta chain was recovered during a study of blood T cells in healthy people across ages. Combining a sample-barcoded 5' primer with a J-beta primer mix, a second PCR ran for roughly 6 to 12 cycles. Using its own MiXCR run on the 5' RACE reads, TCRdb lists one record per CDR3 protein. This repertoire shows some 640,000 distinct CDR3 sequences, less than 35% found once; its top ten account for around 16%. In this sample, this clonotype turned up many times. The sequence was collected from an elderly woman in good health. The specimen was blood.

The CDR3 DNA reads TGTGCCAGCAGCCAAAGGGGTGACCAAGAGACCCAGTACTTC. It translates to CASSQRGDQETQYF. V is TRBV6-1 and J is TRBJ2-5, with D maybe TRBD1 (5 bases). Germline assignment: CDR1 MNHNS and CDR2 SASEGT. The CDR3 sequence is 14 residues long. The V end lost 6 bases, the J end lost 0 bases, and 11 bases lay between the germline ends.